Below, 8 T cell receptor beta chains from the same sample are listed, as sequenced in a study of shared clonotypes between healthy human individuals. Measured with immunoSEQ multiplex PCR; TCRdb has only the in-frame clones, and not every one. The data contain more than 500,000 clones, about 96% of them seen just once; the ten biggest clones take up around 0.066%. Material: naive CD4+ T cells sorted from blood. Subset in this sample: CD45RA+ positively selected. The receptors stem from a woman aged 25-40 years in good health.

V gene TRBV5-6 combines with J gene TRBJ1-3, with a weak D call TRBD1 (6 bases). Trimming pared 4 bases from V and 2 bases from J, leaving 10 bases between. Germline CDR1 SGHDT, CDR2 YYEEEE. The CDR3 contains 14 residues. The CDR3 coding sequence is TGTGCCAGCAGCAGTGGACAGACTGGAAACACCATATATTTT. It codes for CASSSGQTGNTIYF.

The chain combines TRBV7-9 with TRBJ2-3; D is unclear. CDR3 size: 14 residues. Trimming left V 2 bases short and J 6 bases short, with 12 bases between. Germline lookup yields CDR1 SEHNR and CDR2 FQNEAQ (reference sequence). The CDR3 DNA reads TGTGCCAGCAGCTTATACGAACAGTCTGATACGCAGTATTTT. This translates into CASSLYEQSDTQYF.

The chain joins TRBV2 to TRBJ2-1, with 11 nucleotides matching TRBD2. The CDR3 totals 14 residues. Germline CDR1 reads SNHLY; CDR2 reads FYNNEI. CDR3 loop: CSQGGLAVHNEQFF. For the CDR3, the DNA is TGTTCGCAAGGGGGACTAGCGGTACACAATGAGCAGTTCTTC.

This clone is a singleton in its sample. The identical CDR3 is also encoded by other nucleotide sequences in the sample. The chain combines TRBV7-9 with TRBJ2-2; no clear D gene. This CDR3 has 13 residues. Germline values: CDR1 SEHNR, CDR2 FQNEAQ (reference sequence). Trimming pared 3 bases from V and 6 bases from J, leaving 8 bases between. CDR3 protein: CASSLGLAGELFF. For the CDR3, the DNA is TGTGCCAGCAGCTTGGGGTTAGCCGGGGAGCTGTTTTTT.

This chain links TRBV9 with TRBJ2-7; 9 positions match TRBD2. V was pared by 0 bases and J by 3 bases, with 7 bases of the junction left unmatched. In germline, CDR1 is SGDLS, CDR2 YYNGEE. The CDR3 loop spans 16 amino acids. As DNA, the CDR3 is TGTGCCAGCAGCGTAGGGTGGCGGGAGGGAATCTACGAGCAGTACTTC. This gives the protein CASSVGWREGIYEQYF.

This rearrangement joins TRBV28 to TRBJ1-2, with 8 positions matching TRBD1. The germline V gene has CDR1 MDHEN and CDR2 SYDVKM. CDR3 length: 15 residues. Trimming took 2 bases from V and 7 from J; bases not matched to a gene: 9. CDR3 amino acids: CASSLDTGGGSGYTF. The CDR3 DNA reads TGTGCCAGCAGTTTAGACACAGGGGGTGGGAGTGGCTACACCTTC.

The V call is TRBV7-3, the J call TRBJ1-2, with a tentative D call TRBD1 (5 bases). Germline lookup yields CDR1 SGHTA and CDR2 FQGTGA. The CDR3 contains 13 residues. V was trimmed by 4 bases and J by 1 base, leaving 7 bases between them. The CDR3 DNA follows: TGTGCCAGCAGCTACGACAGTAACTATGGCTACACCTTC. Protein: CASSYDSNYGYTF.

This clone has only one observation. This chain uses TRBV18 with TRBJ2-3; D is ambiguous. Trimming took off 3 bases at V and 4 bases at J, with 5 bases between the two ends. The CDR3 covers 12 residues. CDR1 is KGHSH, CDR2 LQKENI, per germline. The CDR3 DNA is TGTGCCAGCTCACCCGCCCCAGATACGCAGTATTTT. Residues: CASSPAPDTQYF.